This TCR beta chain appears in the sequencing data of a study of Graves' ophthalmopathy and Graves' hyperthyroidism. Findings and caveats of the study: Ophthalmopathy progression was predicted with 70% to 71% sensitivity and 72% to 75% specificity.

RNA served as the template for amplifying TCR beta CDR3 regions. RT-PCR with HTBI primers came first, then second-round multiplex PCR. TCRdb redid the calling of the multiplex PCR reads with MiXCR, one entry per CDR3 protein. The sample has about 740,000 distinct CDR3 sequences, 35% to 50% seen once. The study excluded patients with other autoimmune diseases, uncontrolled infections, pregnancy or lactation. This clonotype appeared a few times. What it binds is unknown. The CDR3 runs to 14 residues. The V and J ends lost 1 base and 6 bases respectively, with 12 bases between them. Germline lookup yields CDR1 SGHVS and CDR2 FQNEAQ.

This TCR derives from an adult man with Graves' ophthalmopathy. Specimen: peripheral blood. This sequence joins TRBV7-8 and TRBJ1-2; D gene uncertain. CDR3 sequence: CASSLGLHENGYTF. The DNA for the CDR3 is TGTGCCAGCAGCTTAGGGCTACATGAGAATGGCTACACCTTC.